The sequence of this T cell receptor (beta chain) was determined in a study of T-cell memory formation after mild COVID-19. The study's findings and limits: Detection of some responders pre-infection suggested pre-existing cross-reactive memory T cells participated.

After 5'RACE with constant-segment primers, TCR alpha and TCR beta cDNA libraries carrying sample barcodes and UMIs were obtained. MiXCR, applied by TCRdb to the 5' RACE reads, yields one record per CDR3 protein. The sample carries hundreds of thousands of distinct CDR3 sequences, roughly 20% recorded once. The CDR3 totals 13 residues. The V gene's germline CDR1 is SEHNR and CDR2 FQNEAQ (reference sequence). Trimming cost V 8 bases and J 5 bases, with 14 bases left between them. This clonotype was recorded once. Its antigen is still unknown. The sample taken for sequencing was PBMCs or a T cell subset sorted from them (not recorded which). This TCR came from an adult woman who had mild COVID-19 (a few samples of this study predate the infection). Cell type and time point are not known. The chain recombines TRBV7-9 with TRBJ2-3; D unresolved. Written as DNA, the CDR3 is TGTGCCAGCTTAAGAACCCTTCGAGATACGCAGTATTTT. It translates to CASLRTLRDTQYF.